This T cell receptor beta chain comes out of a study of cytomegalovirus exposure and HLA in healthy donors. In the case of this clone: Its antigen is unidentified.

PCR employed 60 Vbeta and 13 Jbeta primers. Some clones are missing from TCRdb's copy, which holds only in-frame ones; the method was immunoSEQ multiplex PCR. The sample yields about 130,000 clones, more than 9% seen once. V lost 3 bases and J 7 bases, leaving 7 bases between the germline ends. The CDR3 sequence is 11 residues long. Germline CDR1 is MGHRA and CDR2 is YSYEKL. Study-wide findings and caveats: An analysis was carried out at a later point. It showed that HLA-associated TCR beta chains were more clonally expanded than equally common non-associated chains. Later work found most CMV-associated TCR beta chains apparently HLA-restricted. Listed as cytomegalovirus-associated were roughly 180 TCR beta chains.

This clonotype was sampled from a woman under 30 in good health and CMV-seropositive. V is TRBV4-1 and J is TRBJ2-7; D not certain. Sequenced material: PBMCs. The CDR3 DNA sequence: TGCGCCAGCAGCCATTCCGGTGAGCAGTACTTC. The encoded protein is CASSHSGEQYF.